The 32 T cell receptor beta chains below come from one sample, sequenced in a study of cytomegalovirus exposure and HLA in healthy donors. It was with 60 Vbeta and 13 Jbeta primers that the PCR ran. The data were produced by immunoSEQ multiplex PCR, yet TCRdb's version contains in-frame clones alone and is incomplete. The table includes 200,000 or so clones, roughly 82% detected once. The sequencing input was PBMCs. These receptors came from a woman in her 50s in good health and CMV-seropositive.

This chain uses TRBV19 with TRBJ2-7; 12 nucleotides line up with TRBD2. V was clipped by 5 bases and J by 5 bases; unmatched bases: 13. CDR1 and CDR2 from the germline V gene are LNHDA and SQIVND (reference sequence). CDR3 size: 17 residues. The CDR3: CASSPHPRLAGANEQYF. CDR3 bases: TGTGCCAGTAGTCCCCACCCGCGACTAGCGGGGGCCAACGAGCAGTACTTC.

About this clone itself: Because the CDR3's place on the DNA is in doubt, the DNA is left out and the CDR3 is given as listed by TCRdb. This chain joins TRBV6-6 and TRBJ2-3; the D call of TRBD2 is as the table states it, not checked on the DNA. The CDR3 length is 12 residues, termini included. Germline V gene lookup returns CDR1 MNHNY and CDR2 SVGAGI (reference sequence). The CDR3 spells CASSSSSDTQYF.

The chain is built from TRBV19 and TRBJ2-4; tentative D call: TRBD2 (8 bases). V was cut by 6 bases and J by 6 bases, with 21 bases left in between. Germline V CDR1 and CDR2: LNHDA, SQIVND (reference sequence). CDR3 length equals 16 residues. CDR3 loop: CASSRQDRAGGNIQYF. CDR3 in DNA: TGTGCCAGTAGCCGTCAAGACAGGGCGGGGGGAAACATTCAGTACTTC.

The chain carries TRBV7-9 and TRBJ2-7; TRBD2 is a possible D gene (5 bases). V lost 6 bases and J 1 base, leaving 13 bases between the germline ends. From germline, CDR1 is SEHNR and CDR2 FQNEAQ (reference sequence). The CDR3 totals 14 residues. CDR3 amino acids: CASSQTSMSYEQYF. The CDR3 DNA reads TGTGCCAGCAGTCAAACTAGTATGTCCTACGAGCAGTACTTC. Together with reference TRBV7-9 and TRBJ2-7, the CDR3 gives the full variable domain: DTGVSQNPRHKITKRGQNVTFRCDPISEHNRLYWYRQTLGQGPEFLTYFQNEAQLEKSRLLSDRFSAERPKGSFSTLEIQRTEQGDSAMYLCASSQTSMSYEQYFGPGTRLTVT.

This chain uses TRBV7-9 with TRBJ2-7; TRBD1 is a possible D gene (6 bases). Germline V gives CDR1 SEHNR, CDR2 FQNEAQ (reference sequence). CDR3 length equals 14 residues. The V end was cut by 5 bases, the J end by 2 bases, with 13 bases between. This CDR3 is CASSPTQGTYEQYF. The CDR3 coding sequence is TGTGCCAGCAGCCCAACACAGGGAACCTACGAGCAGTACTTC.

V and J are TRBV30 and TRBJ2-3; the match to TRBD2 covers 10 bases. The germline V gene has CDR1 GTSNPN and CDR2 SVGIG (reference sequence). The trim removed 3 bases at V and 2 bases at J, leaving 5 bases unmatched. This CDR3 has 15 residues. The CDR3 here is CAWRDSGGPTDTQYF. For the CDR3, the DNA is TGTGCCTGGAGAGATAGCGGGGGGCCCACAGATACGCAGTATTTT. Filled out from reference TRBV30 and TRBJ2-3, the complete variable domain reads SQTIHQWPATLVQPVGSPLSLECTVEGTSNPNLYWYRQAAGRGLQLLFYSVGIGQISSEVPQNLSASRPQDRQFILSSKKLLLSDSGFYLCAWRDSGGPTDTQYFGPGTRLTVL.

The genes are TRBV4-3 and TRBJ1-3; no firm D call. V lost 1 base to trimming and J lost 0 bases, with 10 bases between them. This CDR3 is built from 16 residues. Germline values: CDR1 LGHNA, CDR2 YSLEER. The CDR3 DNA follows: TGCGCCAGCAGCCAAGGGCAGGCAGACTCTGGAAACACCATATATTTT. Translated: CASSQGQADSGNTIYF.

CDR3 residues: CASSQGLLFGELFF. The CDR3 bases are TGTGCCAGCAGCCAAGGGCTGTTGTTCGGGGAGCTGTTTTTT. The chain joins TRBV14 to TRBJ2-2; D unresolved. The germline V and J ends were trimmed by 1 base and 7 bases, with 10 bases remaining between them. Germline values: CDR1 SGHDN, CDR2 FVKESK. The CDR3 is made up of 14 amino acids.

V is TRBV4-2 and J is TRBJ1-4; the match to TRBD1 covers 8 bases. V lost 5 bases and J lost 5; bases outside the gene matches: 1. Germline V CDR1 and CDR2: LGHNA, YNFKEQ. CDR3 length: 13 amino acids. The CDR3 region has the DNA TGTGCCAGCAGCAACAGGGGGAATGAAAAACTGTTTTTT. Translated: CASSNRGNEKLFF.

The J gene is TRBJ2-7, the V gene TRBV6-5; D is perhaps TRBD2 (6 bases). V was pared by 8 bases and J by 7 bases, with 18 bases between. CDR1 and CDR2 from the germline V gene are MNHEY and SVGAGI. This CDR3 contains 13 residues. The CDR3 spells CASSVRGISEQYF. CDR3 DNA: TGTGCCAGCTCAGTGCGGGGCATTTCGGAGCAGTACTTC.

The DNA for the CDR3 is TGTGCCAGTAGTGCGGACAGGACGTCGCAGTACTTC. Translation: CASSADRTSQYF. V is TRBV19 and J is TRBJ2-7; 7 nucleotides match TRBD1. J was trimmed by 9 bases and V by 5 bases; bases with no gene match: 7. The length of the CDR3 is 12 residues. The germline V gene encodes CDR1 LNHDA and CDR2 SQIVND (reference sequence).

The V call is TRBV27, the J call TRBJ2-1, with a tentative D call TRBD2 (5 bases). V gave up 5 bases and J gave up 4 bases, with 12 bases separating them. CDR1 and CDR2 (germline): MNHEY, SMNVEV (reference sequence). This CDR3 contains 14 residues. CDR3 nucleotide sequence: TGTGCCAGCAGTGACCGGGGTTTGTACAATGAGCAGTTCTTC. Encoded protein: CASSDRGLYNEQFF.

The chain has TRBV9 and TRBJ2-2, with no clear D. Germline loops: CDR1 SGDLS, CDR2 YYNGEE. There are 15 residues in the CDR3. The V end lost 0 bases, the J end lost 0 bases, and 6 bases lay between the germline ends. The CDR3 protein is CASSVDISNTGELFF. In DNA form, the CDR3 reads TGTGCCAGCAGCGTAGATATTTCGAACACCGGGGAGCTGTTTTTT.

The chain is built from TRBV7-9 and TRBJ2-2; D might be TRBD1 (6 bases). This CDR3 region has 15 residues. Per germline, CDR1 SEHNR and CDR2 FQNEAQ (reference sequence). Trimming shortened V by 5 bases and J by 2 bases, and 12 bases separated the two germline ends. In DNA form, the CDR3 reads TGTGCCAGCAGCCGTCAGGGGAGAAACACCGGGGAGCTGTTTTTT. Encoded protein: CASSRQGRNTGELFF.

This clone has a handful of counts. The chain joins TRBV6-5 to TRBJ2-1, with 12 bases lining up with TRBD2. The CDR3 has 15 amino acids. CDR1 and CDR2 from the germline V gene are MNHEY and SVGAGI. The V and J ends lost 9 bases and 6 bases, in that order; junction bases with no gene match: 9. The CDR3 spells CASKGGTSGPNEQFF. The CDR3 DNA follows: TGTGCCAGTAAAGGGGGGACTAGCGGGCCCAATGAGCAGTTCTTC.

The chain is built from TRBV4-2 and TRBJ2-7; unclear D gene. Germline lookup yields CDR1 LGHNA and CDR2 YNFKEQ. V was clipped by 3 bases and J by 0 bases, with 15 bases between them. This CDR3 spans 16 amino acids. CDR3: CASSQAAASSSYEQYF. CDR3 nucleotide sequence: TGTGCCAGCAGCCAGGCCGCGGCGTCTAGCTCCTACGAGCAGTACTTC.

This rearrangement joins TRBV6-6 to TRBJ2-7; D unresolved. Trimming pared 6 bases from V and 8 bases from J, leaving 11 bases between. This CDR3 region has 11 residues. Germline lookup yields CDR1 MNHNY and CDR2 SVGAGI (reference sequence). The CDR3 loop is CASRSQEKQYF. The CDR3 DNA reads as TGTGCCAGCAGGTCCCAAGAGAAGCAGTACTTC.

The chain employs TRBV19 and TRBJ2-1; 10 nucleotides agree with TRBD2. The CDR3 covers 15 residues. Germline V lookup: CDR1 LNHDA, CDR2 SQIVND (reference sequence). With V trimmed by 1 base and J by 7 bases, 4 bases remained unmatched. In DNA, the CDR3 is TGTGCCAGTAGTATAGCTAGCGGGGGCAGAAATGAGCAGTTCTTC. Encoded protein: CASSIASGGRNEQFF. Full variable domain (rest looked up from reference TRBV19 and TRBJ2-1): DGGITQSPKYLFRKEGQNVTLSCEQNLNHDAMYWYRQDPGQGLRLIYYSQIVNDFQKGDIAEGYSVSREKKESFPLTVTSAQKNPTAFYLCASSIASGGRNEQFFGPGTRLTVL.

This chain uses TRBV30 with TRBJ2-7, with D maybe TRBD2 (5 bases). The CDR3 contains 18 residues. Trimming shortened V by 0 bases and J by 3 bases, and 24 bases separated the two germline ends. Germline assignment: CDR1 GTSNPN and CDR2 SVGIG (reference sequence). CDR3 amino acids: CAWSVRLFGLRVYYEQYF. CDR3 coding DNA: TGTGCCTGGAGTGTACGTTTATTCGGACTGCGGGTTTACTACGAGCAGTACTTC.

The chain employs TRBV7-2 and TRBJ1-1; TRBD1 agrees at 8 bases. The length of the CDR3 is 15 residues. V gave up 5 bases and J gave up 5 bases; unmatched junction bases: 10. Germline assignment: CDR1 SGHTA and CDR2 FQGNSA. The CDR3 here is CASSPGTGIRTEAFF. The CDR3 DNA reads as TGTGCCAGCAGCCCCGGGACAGGCATTCGGACTGAAGCTTTCTTT. Supplemented by reference TRBV7-2 and TRBJ1-1, the full variable domain reads GAGVSQSPSNKVTEKGKDVELRCDPISGHTALYWYRQSLGQGLEFLIYFQGNSAPDKSGLPSDRFSAERTGGSVSTLTIQRTQQEDSAVYLCASSPGTGIRTEAFFGQGTRLTVV.

The genes are TRBV9 and TRBJ2-7, with D possibly matching TRBD1 (6 bases). From germline, CDR1 is SGDLS and CDR2 YYNGEE. The CDR3 loop spans 16 amino acids. The V end lost 0 bases, the J end lost 0 bases, and 13 bases lay between the germline ends. The CDR3 bases are TGTGCCAGCAGCGTAGGGTCAGGGGTAGGCTCCTACGAGCAGTACTTC. Translating gives CASSVGSGVGSYEQYF.

The chain joins TRBV19 to TRBJ2-1, with 11 bases that match TRBD1. CDR3 length: 16 residues. J lost 9 bases, V lost 4 bases, and 11 bases had no gene match. The V gene's germline CDR1 is LNHDA and CDR2 SQIVND (reference sequence). This chain's CDR3 is CASSKKGQGVGVEQFF. The CDR3 region has the DNA TGTGCCAGTAGTAAGAAGGGACAGGGGGTGGGTGTTGAGCAGTTCTTC.

The J gene is TRBJ1-2, the V gene TRBV15; 10 positions match TRBD1. V shed 6 bases and J 8 bases; nucleotides not matched to a gene: 9. This CDR3 comprises 14 residues. Germline CDR1 and CDR2: LNHNV and YYDKDF (reference sequence). The CDR3 DNA follows: TGTGCCACCAGTCCGGACAGGGGGGTATTAGGCTACACCTTC. It encodes CATSPDRGVLGYTF.

This chain joins TRBV2 and TRBJ2-2; TRBD1 might be the D (5 bases). The V gene's germline CDR1 is SNHLY and CDR2 FYNNEI. The ends were cut back, 2 bases at V and 5 bases at J, with 12 bases in the middle. The CDR3 spans 15 residues. CDR3 region: CASSEYSTDTGELFF. The DNA for the CDR3 is TGTGCCAGCAGTGAATATTCGACAGATACCGGGGAGCTGTTTTTT.

The chain is built from TRBV7-9 and TRBJ2-7; TRBD2 matches at 14 bases. Germline V gene data show CDR1 as SEHNR and CDR2 as FQNEAQ (reference sequence). The CDR3 consists of 15 residues. Trimming removed 6 bases from V and 0 bases from J; junction bases left unmatched: 1. CDR3 in amino acids: CASRGLAGASYEQYF. DNA of the CDR3: TGTGCCAGCAGGGGACTAGCGGGGGCCTCCTACGAGCAGTACTTC.

In this sample, this clone turned up a few times. This chain joins TRBV6-5 and TRBJ2-1, with D possibly being TRBD2 (5 bases). V lost 5 bases, J lost 0 bases, and 11 bases lay in between. Per germline, CDR1 MNHEY and CDR2 SVGAGI. This CDR3 has 15 residues. CDR3 protein: CASSTGLSSYNEQFF. In nucleotides, the CDR3 is TGTGCCAGCAGTACGGGATTAAGCTCCTACAATGAGCAGTTCTTC.

The J gene is TRBJ2-3, the V gene TRBV7-2; D possibly corresponds to TRBD2 (6 bases). The CDR3 extends over 16 amino acids. The germline V gene encodes CDR1 SGHTA and CDR2 FQGNSA. Trimming shortened V by 5 bases and J by 2 bases, and 17 bases separated the two germline ends. The CDR3 nucleotides are TGTGCCAGCAGCATGTCGATAAGCGGGCTCACAGATACGCAGTATTTT. Its protein product is CASSMSISGLTDTQYF. Supplemented by reference TRBV7-2 and TRBJ2-3, the full variable domain reads GAGVSQSPSNKVTEKGKDVELRCDPISGHTALYWYRQSLGQGLEFLIYFQGNSAPDKSGLPSDRFSAERTGGSVSTLTIQRTQQEDSAVYLCASSMSISGLTDTQYFGPGTRLTVL.

This clone was counted once. The chain recombines TRBV11-2 with TRBJ2-3; 10 positions match TRBD1. J lost 2 bases, V lost 2 bases, and 4 bases had no gene match. Germline V CDR1 and CDR2: SGHAT, FQNNGV. This CDR3 comprises 16 residues. The CDR3 is CASSLRGTGVTDTQYF. CDR3 DNA sequence: TGTGCCAGCAGCTTAAGGGGGACAGGGGTCACAGATACGCAGTATTTT.

Notes on this clone: The same CDR3 is also encoded by other DNA sequences in this sample. V gene TRBV30 combines with J gene TRBJ2-3; 11 bases align to TRBD2. This CDR3 has 15 amino acids. J was trimmed by 3 bases and V by 0 bases; bases with no gene match: 2. The V gene's germline CDR1 is GTSNPN and CDR2 SVGIG (reference sequence). The CDR3, as DNA: TGTGCCTGGAGTGTGGCTAGCGGGGGGACAGATACGCAGTATTTT. Its protein product is CAWSVASGGTDTQYF. The full variable domain, rest sourced from reference TRBV30 and TRBJ2-3, is SQTIHQWPATLVQPVGSPLSLECTVEGTSNPNLYWYRQAAGRGLQLLFYSVGIGQISSEVPQNLSASRPQDRQFILSSKKLLLSDSGFYLCAWSVASGGTDTQYFGPGTRLTVL.

The chain joins TRBV27 to TRBJ2-2, with a possible D match to TRBD1 (5 bases). The CDR3 is 14 amino acids. V gave up 5 bases and J gave up 1 base, with 8 bases separating them. Germline V gives CDR1 MNHEY, CDR2 SMNVEV (reference sequence). CDR3 protein: CASSPGQNTGELFF. CDR3 sequence (DNA): TGTGCCAGCAGTCCAGGACAGAACACCGGGGAGCTGTTTTTT.

The rearrangement uses TRBV7-2 and TRBJ1-5; possible D gene TRBD1, 6 bases. The CDR3 extends over 13 amino acids. Germline V gene lookup returns CDR1 SGHTA and CDR2 FQGNSA. The V end was cut by 5 bases, the J end by 4 bases, with 9 bases between. CDR3 region: CASSPTGNQPQHF. CDR3 nucleotide sequence: TGTGCCAGCAGCCCTACAGGGAATCAGCCCCAGCATTTT.

V and J are TRBV12-1 and TRBJ2-1; the table's D call TRBD1 went unverified against the DNA. TRBV12-1 is classified as a pseudogene. CDR3 size: 11 residues. The CDR3 here is CASHTINEQFF. CDR3 nucleotides: TGTGCCAGCCATACAATCAATGAGCAGTTCTTC.